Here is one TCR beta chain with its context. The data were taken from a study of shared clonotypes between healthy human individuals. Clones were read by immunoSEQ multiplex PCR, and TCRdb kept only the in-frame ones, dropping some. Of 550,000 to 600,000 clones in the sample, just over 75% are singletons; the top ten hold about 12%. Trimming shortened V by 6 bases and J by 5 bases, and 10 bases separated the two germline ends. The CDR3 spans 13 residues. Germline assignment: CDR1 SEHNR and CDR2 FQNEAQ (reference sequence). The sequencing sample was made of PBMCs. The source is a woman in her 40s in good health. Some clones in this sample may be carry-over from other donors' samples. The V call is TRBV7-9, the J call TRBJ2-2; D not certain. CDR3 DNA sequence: TGTGCCAGCAGGCCGTTGTCGACCGGGGAGCTGTTTTTT. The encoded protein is CASRPLSTGELFF.